This TCR beta chain was recovered during a study of shared clonotypes between healthy human individuals. Clones were read by immunoSEQ multiplex PCR, and TCRdb kept only the in-frame ones, dropping some. The sample comprises over 1.4 million clones, approximately 97% of which are singletons, and about 1% rests with the top ten. CD45RA-negative memory and CD45RA+ naive subsets were split from the CD4+ cells. Study-level results: Few donors limited the genetic and exposure-history diversity represented. Against clonotypes common to all four donors, non-shared ones had lower generation probabilities.

V lost 1 base, J lost 3 bases, and 10 bases lay in between. The CDR3 has 14 residues. CDR1 and CDR2 from the germline V gene are SGHDN and FVKESK. A note on this clone: Its antigen is not identified.

The source is a man in his thirties or forties in good health. V gene TRBV14 combines with J gene TRBJ2-7, with a possible D match to TRBD1 (6 bases). Sequenced sample: naive CD4+ T cells sorted from blood. Indicated subset: CD45RA+ positively selected. This CDR3 is CASSQGGRVYEQYF. In nucleotides, the CDR3 is TGTGCCAGCAGCCAAGGGGGGCGAGTCTACGAGCAGTACTTC.